This entry features one TCR beta chain sequence. The antigen is unknown. These data are taken from a study of a mutant IDH1 vaccine in newly diagnosed glioma. About the research overall: Vaccines began 4-6 weeks after radiotherapy alone, or with temozolomide cycles. Treated patients, averaging roughly 44 years, were 62.5% male and about 38% female.

This sample's time point: week 47, end of study. The study gave 300 ug of mutant IDH1 20-mer peptide per vaccine dose, with topical imiquimod. CDR1 is MNHEY and CDR2 is SMNVEV in the germline V gene (reference sequence). The V and J ends lost 0 bases and 3 bases, in that order; junction bases with no gene match: 8. The CDR3 has 17 amino acids. Sequencing was performed with immunoSEQ multiplex PCR; in TCRdb, only in-frame clones are kept and a portion is missing. The sample carries roughly 43,000 clones, about 80% recorded once. Study results and caveats: Induction of immune responses by the vaccine occurred in 93.3% of patients.

The clonotype was recovered from a man aged 18 to 35 with glioma. Some clones in this sample may be carry-over from other donors' samples. The rearrangement links TRBV27 to TRBJ2-7, with 10 bases matching TRBD2. This sample comprised PBMCs, obtained from a glioma patient whose treatment included an IDH1 peptide vaccine. DNA for the CDR3: TGTGCCAGCAGTTTATCGGCCGTGGGGACTAGCGTCTACGAGCAGTACTTC. Translating it yields CASSLSAVGTSVYEQYF.